This T cell receptor (beta chain) emerged from a study of CXCR3-negative and CXCR3-positive naive CD8 T cells. General study findings and limits: Similar TRBV-TRBJ usage characterized naive CXCR3-negative and CXCR3-positive cells; memory cells differed.

The TRB libraries of cDNA were built by UMI-labeled 5' RACE. TCRdb re-analyzed the 5' RACE reads; it lists each CDR3 protein once, without DNA. Its table records tens of thousands of distinct CDR3 sequences. Every CD8+ T cell subset underwent triplicate sorting at 250,000 to 300,000 cells apiece. Naive CD8+ T cells showed CD45RO-CCR7+CD27+CD95-. Concerning this clonotype: Its antigen is still unknown.

Germline CDR1 and CDR2: MNHEY and SMNVEV (reference sequence). The CDR3 spans 15 residues. What was sequenced was naive CXCR3- CD8+ T cells from blood. Subset meaning: CD45RO-CCR7+CD27+CD95- naive CD8+ T cells lacking CXCR3 (TNR3-). The chain is built from TRBV27 and TRBJ2-7; absent DNA, TCRdb's TRBD1 call cannot be checked. The receptor comes from a human donor in good health. Some clones in this sample may be carry-over from other donors' samples. The CDR3 region is CASSLSGQGLYEQYF.